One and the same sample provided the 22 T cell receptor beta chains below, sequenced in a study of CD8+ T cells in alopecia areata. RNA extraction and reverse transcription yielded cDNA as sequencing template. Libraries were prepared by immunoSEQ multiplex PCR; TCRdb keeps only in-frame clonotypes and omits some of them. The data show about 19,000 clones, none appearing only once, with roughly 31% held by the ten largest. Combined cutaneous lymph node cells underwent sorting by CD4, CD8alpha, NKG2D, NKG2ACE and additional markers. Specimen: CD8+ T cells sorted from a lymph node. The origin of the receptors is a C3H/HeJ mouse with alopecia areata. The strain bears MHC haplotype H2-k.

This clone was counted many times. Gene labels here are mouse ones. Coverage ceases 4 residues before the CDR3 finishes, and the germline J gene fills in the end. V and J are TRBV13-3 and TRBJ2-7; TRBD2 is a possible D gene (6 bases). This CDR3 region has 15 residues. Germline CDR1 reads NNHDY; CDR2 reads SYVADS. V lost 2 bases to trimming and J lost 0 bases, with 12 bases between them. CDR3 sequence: CASSEMGESSYEQYF. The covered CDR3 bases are TGTGCCAGCAGTGAGATGGGGGAGAGCTCCTAT.

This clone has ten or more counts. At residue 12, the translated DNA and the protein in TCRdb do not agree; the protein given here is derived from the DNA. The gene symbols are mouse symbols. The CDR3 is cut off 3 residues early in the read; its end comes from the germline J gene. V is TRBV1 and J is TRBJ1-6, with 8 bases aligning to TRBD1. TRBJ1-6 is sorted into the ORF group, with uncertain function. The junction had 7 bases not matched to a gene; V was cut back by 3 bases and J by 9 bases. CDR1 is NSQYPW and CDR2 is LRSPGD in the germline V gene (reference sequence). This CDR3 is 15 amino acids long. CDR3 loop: CTCSASGTGGSPLYF. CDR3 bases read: TGCACCTGCAGTGCTTCCGGGACAGGAGGTTCGCCC.

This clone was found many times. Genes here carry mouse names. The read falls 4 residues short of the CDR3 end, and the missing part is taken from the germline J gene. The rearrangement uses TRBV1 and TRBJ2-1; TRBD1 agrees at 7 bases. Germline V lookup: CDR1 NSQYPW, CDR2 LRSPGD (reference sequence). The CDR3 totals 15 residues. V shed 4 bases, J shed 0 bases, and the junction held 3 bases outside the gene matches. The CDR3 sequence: CTCSDRQGNYAEQFF. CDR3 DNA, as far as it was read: TGCACCTGCAGTGATCGACAGGGTAACTATGCT.

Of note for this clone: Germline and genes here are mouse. The sequenced CDR3 bases are TGTGCCAGCAGTGTGACTGGGGGGCTAGAC. Residues: CASSVTGGLD. The entire CDR3 protein is CASSVTGGLDTQYF. The gene calls are TRBV13-1 and TRBJ2-5; 10 bases are shared with TRBD2. The CDR3 end falls 4 residues outside the read, so it is completed with the germline J gene. The CDR3 loop spans 14 amino acids. Germline loops: CDR1 NSHNY, CDR2 SYGAGN.

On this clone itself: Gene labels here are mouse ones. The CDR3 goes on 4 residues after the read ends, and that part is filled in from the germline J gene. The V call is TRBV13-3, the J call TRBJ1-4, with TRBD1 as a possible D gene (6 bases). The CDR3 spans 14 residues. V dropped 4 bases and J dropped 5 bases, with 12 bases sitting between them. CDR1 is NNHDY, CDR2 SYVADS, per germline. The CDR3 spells CASSSRGGNERLFF. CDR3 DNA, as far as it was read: TGTGCCAGCAGTTCCAGGGGAGGGAACGAA.

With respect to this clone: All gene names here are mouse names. Partial CDR3 DNA: TGTGCTAGCAGTACTCTGGGGGGCTTCTCCTAT. Protein sequence: CASSTLGGFSY. The entire CDR3 protein reads CASSTLGGFSYEQYF. The rearrangement uses TRBV17 and TRBJ2-7, with 8 bases lining up with TRBD2. From the germline J gene comes the end of the CDR3, since the read stops 4 residues before it. The V gene end was trimmed by 4 bases and the J gene end by 0 bases; junction bases not matched to a gene: 5. Germline CDR1 MNHDT, CDR2 YYDKIL. This CDR3 region has 15 residues.

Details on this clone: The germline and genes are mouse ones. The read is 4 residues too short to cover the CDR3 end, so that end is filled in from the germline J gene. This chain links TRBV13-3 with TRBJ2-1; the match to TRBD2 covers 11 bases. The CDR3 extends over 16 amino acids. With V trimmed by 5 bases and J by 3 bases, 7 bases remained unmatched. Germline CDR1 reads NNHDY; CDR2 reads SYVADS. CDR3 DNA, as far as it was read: TGTGCCAGCAGGGGCCGGGACTGGGGGATCTATGCT. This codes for CASRGRDWGIYA. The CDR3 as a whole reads CASRGRDWGIYAEQFF.

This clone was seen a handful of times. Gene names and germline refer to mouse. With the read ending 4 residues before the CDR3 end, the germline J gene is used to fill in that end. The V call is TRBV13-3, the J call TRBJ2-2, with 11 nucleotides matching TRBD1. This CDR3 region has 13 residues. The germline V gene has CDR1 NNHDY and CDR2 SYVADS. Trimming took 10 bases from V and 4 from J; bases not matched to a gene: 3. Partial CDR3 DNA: TGTGCCGGCGGGACAGGGGGCACCGGG. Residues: CAGGTGGTG. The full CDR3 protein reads CAGGTGGTGQLYF.

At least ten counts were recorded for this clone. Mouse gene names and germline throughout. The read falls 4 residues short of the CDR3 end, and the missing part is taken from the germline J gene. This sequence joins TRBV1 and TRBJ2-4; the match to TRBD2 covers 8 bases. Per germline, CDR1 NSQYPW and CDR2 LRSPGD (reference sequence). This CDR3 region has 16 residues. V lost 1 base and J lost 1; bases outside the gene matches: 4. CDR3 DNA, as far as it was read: TGCACCTGCAGTGCAGCTCCGGACTGGGGTCAAAAC. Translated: CTCSAAPDWGQN. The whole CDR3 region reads CTCSAAPDWGQNTLYF.

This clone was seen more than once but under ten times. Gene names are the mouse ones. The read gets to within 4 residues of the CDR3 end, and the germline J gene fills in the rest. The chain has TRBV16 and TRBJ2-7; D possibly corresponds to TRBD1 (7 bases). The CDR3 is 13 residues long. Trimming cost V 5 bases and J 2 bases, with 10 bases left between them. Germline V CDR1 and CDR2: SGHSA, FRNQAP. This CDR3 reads CASSTGTAYEQYF. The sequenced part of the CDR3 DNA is TGTGCAAGCAGCACTGGGACAGCCTAT.

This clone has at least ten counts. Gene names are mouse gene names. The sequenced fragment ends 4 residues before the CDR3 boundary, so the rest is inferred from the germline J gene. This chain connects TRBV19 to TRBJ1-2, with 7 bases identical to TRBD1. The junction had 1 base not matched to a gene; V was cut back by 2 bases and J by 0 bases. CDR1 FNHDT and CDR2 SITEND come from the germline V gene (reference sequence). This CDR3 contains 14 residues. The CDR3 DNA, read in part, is TGTGCCAGCAGTATCGGGACAGCAAACTCC. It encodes CASSIGTANS. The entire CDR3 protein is CASSIGTANSDYTF.

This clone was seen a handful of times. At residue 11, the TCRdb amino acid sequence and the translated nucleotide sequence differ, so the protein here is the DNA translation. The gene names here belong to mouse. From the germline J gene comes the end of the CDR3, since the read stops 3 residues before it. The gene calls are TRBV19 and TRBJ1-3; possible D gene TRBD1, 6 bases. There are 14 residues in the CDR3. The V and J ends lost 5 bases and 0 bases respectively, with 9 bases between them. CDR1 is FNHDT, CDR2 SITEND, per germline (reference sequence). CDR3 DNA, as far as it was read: TGTGCCAGCAGCCACAGGGTTTCTGGAAATACG. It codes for CASSHRVSGNT. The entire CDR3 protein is CASSHRVSGNTLYF.

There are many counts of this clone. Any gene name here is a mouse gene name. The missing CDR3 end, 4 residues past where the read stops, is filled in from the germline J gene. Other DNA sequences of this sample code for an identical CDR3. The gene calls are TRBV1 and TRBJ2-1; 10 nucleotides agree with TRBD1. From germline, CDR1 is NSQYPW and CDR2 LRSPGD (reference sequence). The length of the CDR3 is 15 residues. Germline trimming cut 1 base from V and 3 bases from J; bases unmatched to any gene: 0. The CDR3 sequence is CTCSAGTGGYAEQFF. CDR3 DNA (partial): TGCACCTGCAGTGCAGGGACAGGGGGCTATGCT.

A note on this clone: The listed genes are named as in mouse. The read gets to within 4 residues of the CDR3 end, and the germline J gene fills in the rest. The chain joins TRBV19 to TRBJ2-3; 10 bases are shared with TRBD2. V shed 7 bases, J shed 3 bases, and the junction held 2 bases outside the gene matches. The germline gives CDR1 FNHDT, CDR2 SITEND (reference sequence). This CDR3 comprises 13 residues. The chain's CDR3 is CASSTGGAETLYF. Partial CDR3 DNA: TGTGCCAGCTCGACTGGGGGGGCAGAA.

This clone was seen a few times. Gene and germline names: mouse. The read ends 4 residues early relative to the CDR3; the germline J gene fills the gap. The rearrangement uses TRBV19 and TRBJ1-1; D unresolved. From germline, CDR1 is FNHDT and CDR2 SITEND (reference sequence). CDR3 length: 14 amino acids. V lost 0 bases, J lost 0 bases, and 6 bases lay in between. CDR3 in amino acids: CASSIDAANTEVFF. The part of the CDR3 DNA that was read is TGTGCCAGCAGTATAGATGCAGCAAACACA.

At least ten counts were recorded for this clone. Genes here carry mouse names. The CDR3 region is CASSPQYEQYF. The CDR3 DNA, read in part, is TGTGCCAGCAGTCCACAGTAT. The rearrangement uses TRBV19 and TRBJ2-7, with D hard to call. The CDR3 end lies 4 residues beyond the end of the read and is filled in from the germline J gene. The CDR3 is made up of 11 amino acids. Germline CDR1 is FNHDT and CDR2 is SITEND (reference sequence).

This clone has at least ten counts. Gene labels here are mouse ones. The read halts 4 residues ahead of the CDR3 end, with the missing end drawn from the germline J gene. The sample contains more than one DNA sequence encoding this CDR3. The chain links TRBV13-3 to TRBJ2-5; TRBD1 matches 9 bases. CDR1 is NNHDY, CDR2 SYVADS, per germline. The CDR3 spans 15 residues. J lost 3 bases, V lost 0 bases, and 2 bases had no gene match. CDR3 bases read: TGTGCCAGCAGTGATGGAGACAGGGGGCAAGAC. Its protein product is CASSDGDRGQD. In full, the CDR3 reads CASSDGDRGQDTQYF.

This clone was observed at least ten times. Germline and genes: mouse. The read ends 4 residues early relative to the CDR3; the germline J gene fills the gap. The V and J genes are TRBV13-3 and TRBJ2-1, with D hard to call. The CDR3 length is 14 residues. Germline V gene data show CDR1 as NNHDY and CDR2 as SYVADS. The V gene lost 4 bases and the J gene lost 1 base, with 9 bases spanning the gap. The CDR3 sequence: CASSLRPNYAEQFF. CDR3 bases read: TGTGCCAGCAGTCTCAGGCCAAACTATGCT.

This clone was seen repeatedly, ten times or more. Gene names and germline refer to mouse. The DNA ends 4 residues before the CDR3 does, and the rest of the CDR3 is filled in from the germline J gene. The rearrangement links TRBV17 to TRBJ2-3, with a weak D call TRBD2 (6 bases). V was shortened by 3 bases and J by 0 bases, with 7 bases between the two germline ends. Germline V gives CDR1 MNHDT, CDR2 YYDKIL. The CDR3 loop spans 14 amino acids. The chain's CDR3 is CASSSGGSAETLYF. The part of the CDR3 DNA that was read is TGTGCTAGCAGTAGTGGGGGTAGTGCAGAA.

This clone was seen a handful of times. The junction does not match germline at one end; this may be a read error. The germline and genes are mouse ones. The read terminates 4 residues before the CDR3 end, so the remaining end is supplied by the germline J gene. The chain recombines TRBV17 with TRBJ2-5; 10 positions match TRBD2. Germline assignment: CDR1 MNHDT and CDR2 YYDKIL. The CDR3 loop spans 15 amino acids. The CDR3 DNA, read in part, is TGTGCTAGCAGCAGAGGACTGGGGGAACAAGAC. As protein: CASSRGLGEQD. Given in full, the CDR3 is CASSRGLGEQDTQYF.

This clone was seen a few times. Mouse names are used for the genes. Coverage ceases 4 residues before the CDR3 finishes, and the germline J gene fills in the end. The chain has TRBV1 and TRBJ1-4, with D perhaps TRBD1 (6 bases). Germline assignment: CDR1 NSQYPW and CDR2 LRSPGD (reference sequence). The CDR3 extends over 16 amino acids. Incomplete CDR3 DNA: TGCACCTGCAGTGCAGAAAGGACGCCAGGGGTCGAA. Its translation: CTCSAERTPGVE. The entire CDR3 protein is CTCSAERTPGVERLFF.

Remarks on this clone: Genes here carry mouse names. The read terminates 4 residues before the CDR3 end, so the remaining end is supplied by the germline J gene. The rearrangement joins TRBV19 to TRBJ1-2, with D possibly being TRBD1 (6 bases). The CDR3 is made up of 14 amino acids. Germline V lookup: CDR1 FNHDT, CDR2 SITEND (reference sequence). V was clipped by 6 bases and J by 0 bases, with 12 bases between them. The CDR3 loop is CASTGDIANSDYTF. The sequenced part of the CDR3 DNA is TGTGCCAGCACCGGGGACATTGCAAACTCC.